One sample yielded the 29 T cell receptor beta chains listed below, sequenced in a study of blood T cell repertoires in COVID-19. Generated by immunoSEQ multiplex PCR, the TCRdb table keeps only in-frame clones and is missing some. The sample has more than 70,000 clones, over 75% seen once; the top ten hold about 4%. The sequenced sample was peripheral blood. Receptors originate from a man aged 55-75 years with acute or convalescent COVID-19.

Only one count was recorded for this clone. The chain couples TRBV10-3 to TRBJ1-1; no reliable D call. The CDR3 spans 14 residues. Germline V gene sequence: CDR1 ENHRY, CDR2 SYGVKD. V was pared by 4 bases and J by 0 bases, with 9 bases between. This chain's CDR3 is CAISAAGMNTEAFF. The CDR3, as DNA: TGTGCCATCAGTGCTGCGGGCATGAACACTGAAGCTTTCTTT.

V is TRBV20-1 and J is TRBJ1-1; a possible D gene is TRBD1 (5 bases). V lost 3 bases and J 4 bases, leaving 12 bases between the germline ends. The germline gives CDR1 DFQATT, CDR2 SNEGSKA (reference sequence). CDR3 length equals 13 residues. Here the CDR3 DNA reads TGCAGTGCTAGTTTTGGCAGGGTCACTGAAGCTTTCTTT. It is translated as CSASFGRVTEAFF.

The V gene is TRBV6-5, the J gene TRBJ2-5; 9 nucleotides line up with TRBD1. CDR1 is MNHEY, CDR2 SVGAGI, per germline. The V gene end was trimmed by 6 bases and the J gene end by 5 bases; junction bases not matched to a gene: 7. The CDR3 length is 14 residues. The CDR3 nucleotides read TGTGCCAGCAGCCATCTTGGACAGGGGGAGACCCAGTACTTC. Translating gives CASSHLGQGETQYF.

The chain uses TRBV12-3 or TRBV12-4 and TRBJ2-7; a weak D match, TRBD2 (5 bases). Trimming cost V 1 base and J 6 bases, with 7 bases left between them. The CDR3 spans 12 residues. In DNA, the CDR3 is TGTGCCAGCAGTTTAGGAGGGATCGAGCAGTACTTC. It is translated as CASSLGGIEQYF.

The CDR3, as DNA: TGTGCCAGCAGCTTAGCGCTAGCGGGCTACGAGCAGTACTTC. It translates to CASSLALAGYEQYF. J is TRBJ2-7 and V is TRBV7-6; 8 nucleotides agree with TRBD2. This CDR3 is 14 amino acids long. V trimming: 0 bases; J trimming: 3 bases; junction bases outside the gene matches: 1. Per germline, CDR1 SGHVS and CDR2 FNYEAQ.

This chain connects TRBV5-1 to TRBJ2-7, with 10 positions matching TRBD2. The V gene's germline CDR1 is SGHRS and CDR2 YFSETQ. The CDR3 has 16 amino acids. The V gene end was trimmed by 0 bases and the J gene end by 5 bases; junction bases not matched to a gene: 8. The CDR3 loop is CASSLAASGSAHEQYF. The CDR3 DNA sequence: TGCGCCAGCAGCTTGGCCGCTAGCGGGAGTGCGCACGAGCAGTACTTC.

This clone was recorded only once. This chain uses TRBV18 with TRBJ2-7; 10 bases align to TRBD1. V was pared by 3 bases and J by 2 bases, with 4 bases of the junction left unmatched. Per germline, CDR1 KGHSH and CDR2 LQKENI. The CDR3 runs to 15 residues. CDR3 in amino acids: CASSPTGTGAYEQYF. The CDR3 DNA is TGTGCCAGCTCACCCACCGGGACAGGGGCCTACGAGCAGTACTTC.

The DNA for the CDR3 is TGTGCCAGTAGTATAGAGGCAGAAGATTACAATGAGCAGTTCTTC. This translates into CASSIEAEDYNEQFF. The genes are TRBV19 and TRBJ2-1; D is uncertain. The CDR3 has 15 amino acids. The V end was cut by 0 bases, the J end by 4 bases, with 10 bases between. CDR1 and CDR2 from the germline V gene are LNHDA and SQIVND (reference sequence).

The chain uses TRBV19 and TRBJ1-2; TRBD1 matches at 11 bases. The J segment lost 5 bases and the V segment lost 7 bases, leaving 9 bases of the junction unmatched. The CDR3 extends over 15 amino acids. Looked up from germline, CDR1 is LNHDA and CDR2 is SQIVND (reference sequence). DNA of the CDR3: TGTGCCAGTACCTTAGGGACAGGGGGAGTTTATGGCTACACCTTC. Its protein product is CASTLGTGGVYGYTF.

The rearrangement uses TRBV6-5 and TRBJ2-3; 7 positions match TRBD2. This CDR3 is 15 amino acids long. V lost 7 bases to trimming and J lost 5 bases; unmatched junction nucleotides: 12. Germline V gene data show CDR1 as MNHEY and CDR2 as SVGAGI. In nucleotides, the CDR3 is TGTGCCAGCACCGCCTGGACTAGTAGGGGAGATACGCAGTATTTT. Amino acid sequence: CASTAWTSRGDTQYF.

The CDR3 DNA sequence: TGTGCCAGTACCCAAACGACAGGTTCTGGAAACACCATATATTTT. It specifies CASTQTTGSGNTIYF. The chain uses TRBV19 and TRBJ1-3; D perhaps matches TRBD1 (6 bases). This CDR3 comprises 15 residues. The V gene lost 7 bases and the J gene lost 1 base, with 14 bases spanning the gap. The germline gives CDR1 LNHDA, CDR2 SQIVND (reference sequence).

The rearrangement joins TRBV19 to TRBJ2-7; TRBD1 might be the D (5 bases). The CDR3 contains 13 residues. Looked up from germline, CDR1 is LNHDA and CDR2 is SQIVND (reference sequence). Deletions cut 4 bases from V and 3 bases from J, with 10 bases between. CDR3 sequence reads: CASSNPQGYEQYF. DNA of the CDR3: TGTGCCAGTAGTAATCCTCAGGGCTACGAGCAGTACTTC.

The V and J genes are TRBV3-1 (or the pseudogene TRBV3-2) and TRBJ2-1; the match to TRBD2 covers 13 bases. Germline loops: CDR1 LGHDT, CDR2 YNNKEL (reference sequence). V lost 5 bases, J lost 9 bases, and 7 bases stayed unmatched. The CDR3 covers 15 residues. The CDR3 loop reads CASSFGTSGTGEQFF. The CDR3 DNA sequence: TGTGCCAGCAGCTTCGGGACTAGCGGGACGGGTGAGCAGTTCTTC.

The chain employs TRBV4-1 and TRBJ2-1; the match to TRBD2 covers 8 bases. The CDR3 runs 20 residues. CDR1 and CDR2 from the germline V gene are MGHRA and YSYEKL. The V and J ends lost 2 bases and 5 bases, in that order; junction bases with no gene match: 20. CDR3 nucleotide sequence: TGCGCCAGCAGCCAAAACCTTTTGGGGGCTGGCGGGGGGAATAACAATGAGCAGTTCTTC. This gives the protein CASSQNLLGAGGGNNNEQFF.

This rearrangement joins TRBV10-2 to TRBJ1-2; D may be TRBD1 (6 bases). Germline V lookup: CDR1 WSHSY, CDR2 SAAADI. CDR3 length equals 15 residues. V was clipped by 8 bases and J by 8 bases, with 24 bases between them. In DNA form, the CDR3 reads TGCGCCAGCGTCAAACAAACAGGGCGCCTCGACGGCTACACCTTC. Residues: CASVKQTGRLDGYTF.

CDR3 protein: CASSLGLVSTDTQYF. CDR3 nucleotide sequence: TGCGCCAGCAGCCTTGGACTAGTAAGCACAGATACGCAGTATTTT. J is TRBJ2-3 and V is TRBV4-3; 7 bases match TRBD2. Germline V lookup: CDR1 LGHNA, CDR2 YSLEER. CDR3 length equals 15 residues. The V segment lost 4 bases and the J segment 0 bases; nucleotides outside the gene matches: 4.

The chain carries TRBV4-2 and TRBJ2-5; D perhaps matches TRBD2 (5 bases). The CDR3 contains 13 residues. The V gene's germline CDR1 is LGHNA and CDR2 YNFKEQ. Trimming removed 5 bases from V and 4 bases from J, with 11 bases in between. The CDR3 is CASSLDFGETQYF. The CDR3 DNA sequence: TGTGCCAGCAGCTTGGACTTTGGAGAGACCCAGTACTTC.

The J gene is TRBJ1-4, the V gene TRBV2; D is unresolved. The CDR3 covers 11 residues. CDR1 is SNHLY and CDR2 is FYNNEI in the germline V gene. V was shortened by 8 bases and J by 8 bases, with 9 bases between the two germline ends. The CDR3 DNA reads TGTGCCAGCGGTTCTATAGAAAAACTGTTTTTT. Encoded protein: CASGSIEKLFF.

This chain links TRBV5-1 with TRBJ2-2; 8 bases map to TRBD1. Germline CDR1 SGHRS, CDR2 YFSETQ. Germline trimming cut 2 bases from V and 3 bases from J; bases unmatched to any gene: 3. The CDR3 covers 15 residues. Written as DNA, the CDR3 is TGCGCCAGCAGCTTTAAGGGACAGGACACCGGGGAGCTGTTTTTT. It specifies CASSFKGQDTGELFF.

The chain has TRBV7-3 and TRBJ2-1; a possible D gene is TRBD2 (5 bases). Between the trimmed V and J ends, which lost 4 bases and 9 bases, there was a span of 25 bases. Germline CDR1 is SGHTA and CDR2 is FQGTGA. This CDR3 is 17 amino acids long. This CDR3 reads CASSSLPGTAPAAEQFF. The CDR3 nucleotides read TGTGCCAGCAGCTCCCTCCCGGGAACCGCCCCCGCTGCTGAGCAGTTCTTC.

The V call is TRBV5-1, the J call TRBJ2-2; the match to TRBD1 covers 10 bases. Germline V gives CDR1 SGHRS, CDR2 YFSETQ. The V segment lost 0 bases and the J segment 5 bases; nucleotides outside the gene matches: 4. The CDR3 covers 16 residues. The CDR3 nucleotides read TGCGCCAGCAGCTTGGAGGGGACAGGGGTGACCGGGGAGCTGTTTTTT. Encoded protein: CASSLEGTGVTGELFF.

This clone was counted a single time. The chain is built from TRBV2 and TRBJ1-4; D is uncertain. The V end lost 5 bases, the J end lost 8 bases, and 6 bases lay between the germline ends. The CDR3 has 11 amino acids. Germline-derived CDR1 and CDR2 are SNHLY and FYNNEI. The CDR3 spells CASSRREKLFF. CDR3 coding DNA: TGTGCCAGCAGTCGCAGGGAAAAACTGTTTTTT.

The chain combines TRBV30 with TRBJ1-1, with 9 bases identical to TRBD1. V lost 0 bases and J lost 4; bases outside the gene matches: 6. The CDR3 covers 15 residues. CDR1 is GTSNPN and CDR2 is SVGIG in the germline V gene (reference sequence). CDR3 loop: CAWSVGTGRGTEAFF. CDR3 in DNA: TGTGCCTGGAGTGTCGGGACAGGGAGAGGCACTGAAGCTTTCTTT.

The CDR3 protein is CASSLVSDTLTYEQYF. The DNA of the CDR3 is TGTGCCAGCAGCTTGGTCTCTGACACATTGACCTACGAGCAGTACTTC. The chain uses TRBV7-2 and TRBJ2-7, with D uncertain. CDR1 is SGHTA and CDR2 is FQGNSA in the germline V gene. The CDR3 loop spans 16 amino acids. The ends were cut back, 3 bases at V and 2 bases at J, with 17 bases in the middle.

V is TRBV11-3 and J is TRBJ2-2; possible D gene TRBD1, 5 bases. The CDR3 contains 14 residues. CDR1 is SGHNT, CDR2 YENEEA, per germline. Trimming took off 2 bases at V and 5 bases at J, with 9 bases between the two ends. CDR3 nucleotides: TGTGCCAGCAGCTTAAGGGGATGGACCGGGGAGCTGTTTTTT. Its protein is CASSLRGWTGELFF.

The rearrangement uses TRBV28 and TRBJ2-4; 9 bases match TRBD1. The trim removed 5 bases at V and 6 bases at J, leaving 8 bases unmatched. This CDR3 is built from 15 residues. Looked up from germline, CDR1 is MDHEN and CDR2 is SYDVKM. CDR3 bases: TGTGCCAGCAGTCGTACCGGGACAGGGATAAACATTCAGTACTTC. Amino acid sequence: CASSRTGTGINIQYF.

Judged by abundance, this clone is medium-sized. This chain links TRBV5-4 with TRBJ2-7, with D perhaps matching TRBD1 (5 bases). V gave up 0 bases and J gave up 0 bases, with 10 bases separating them. Looked up from germline, CDR1 is SGHNT and CDR2 is YYREEE (reference sequence). The CDR3 has 15 residues. The CDR3 loop reads CASSLEAGRSYEQYF. The CDR3 region has the DNA TGTGCCAGCAGCTTGGAGGCAGGGCGCTCCTACGAGCAGTACTTC.

This chain uses TRBV30 with TRBJ2-2; the match to TRBD1 covers 10 bases. CDR3 length: 15 residues. Trimming cost V 2 bases and J 9 bases; bases outside gene matches: 9. Germline loops: CDR1 GTSNPN, CDR2 SVGIG (reference sequence). The CDR3 spells CAWSRTGGPSRELFF. CDR3 DNA sequence: TGTGCCTGGAGTCGGACAGGGGGGCCCTCCAGGGAGCTGTTTTTT.

V and J are TRBV30 and TRBJ2-1, with 13 bases matching TRBD2. The CDR3 is 15 residues long. The junction had 8 bases not matched to a gene; V was cut back by 3 bases and J by 9 bases. CDR1 and CDR2 (germline): GTSNPN, SVGIG (reference sequence). CDR3 sequence: CAWSRLAGGLSEQFF. CDR3 in DNA: TGTGCCTGGAGCCGACTAGCGGGAGGACTCAGTGAGCAGTTCTTC.